Sequencing of this T cell receptor (beta chain) was carried out in a study of cytomegalovirus exposure and HLA in healthy donors. General observations from the study: The study recorded 150 to 200 TCR beta chains that were cytomegalovirus-associated. V- and J-gene trimming of TCR beta was linked (in a later analysis) to a missense DCLRE1C variant.

With 5 bases removed from V and 4 bases from J, the gap between germline ends came to 26 bases. Germline CDR1 and CDR2: SGHVS and FQNEAQ. The CDR3 consists of 18 residues. Concerning this clone itself: Antigen unknown.

Researchers ran the PCR with 60 Vbeta and 13 Jbeta primers. TCRdb's table, derived via immunoSEQ multiplex PCR, lists solely in-frame clones and lacks some. The table has about 220,000 clones, more than 60% seen once. This sequence was found in a woman in her 30s in good health and CMV-seronegative. The specimen was PBMCs. The V call is TRBV7-8, the J call TRBJ1-1, with D possibly TRBD1 on 6 matching bases. This CDR3 is CASSRNRQTTGRGTEAFF. CDR3 sequence (DNA): TGTGCCAGCAGCCGAAATAGGCAGACGACAGGAAGAGGCACTGAAGCTTTCTTT.